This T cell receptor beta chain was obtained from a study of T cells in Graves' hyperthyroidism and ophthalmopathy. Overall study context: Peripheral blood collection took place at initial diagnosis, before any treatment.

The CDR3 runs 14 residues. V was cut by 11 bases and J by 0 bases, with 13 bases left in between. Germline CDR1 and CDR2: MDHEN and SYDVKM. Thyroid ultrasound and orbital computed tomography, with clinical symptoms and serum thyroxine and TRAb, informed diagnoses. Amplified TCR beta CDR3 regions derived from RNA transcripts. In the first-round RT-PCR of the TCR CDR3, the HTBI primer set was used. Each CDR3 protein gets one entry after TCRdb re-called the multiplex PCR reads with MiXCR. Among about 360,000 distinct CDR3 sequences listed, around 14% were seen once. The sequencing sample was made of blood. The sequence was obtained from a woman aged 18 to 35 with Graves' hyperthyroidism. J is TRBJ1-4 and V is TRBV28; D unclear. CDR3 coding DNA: TGTGCCCTAGGTGGTACTGCAACTAATGAAAAACTGTTTTTT. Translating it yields CALGGTATNEKLFF.